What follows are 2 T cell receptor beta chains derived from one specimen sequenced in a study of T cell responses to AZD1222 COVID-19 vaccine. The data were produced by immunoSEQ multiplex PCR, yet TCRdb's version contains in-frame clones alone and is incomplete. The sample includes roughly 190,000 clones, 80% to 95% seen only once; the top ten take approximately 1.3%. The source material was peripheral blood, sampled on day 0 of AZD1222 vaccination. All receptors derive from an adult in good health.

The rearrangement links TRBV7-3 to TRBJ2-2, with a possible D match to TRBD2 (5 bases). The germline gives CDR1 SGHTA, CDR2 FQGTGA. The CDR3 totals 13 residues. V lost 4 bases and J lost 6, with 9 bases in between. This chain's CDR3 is CASSSPGAGELFF. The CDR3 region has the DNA TGTGCCAGCAGCTCCCCCGGGGCCGGGGAGCTGTTTTTT.

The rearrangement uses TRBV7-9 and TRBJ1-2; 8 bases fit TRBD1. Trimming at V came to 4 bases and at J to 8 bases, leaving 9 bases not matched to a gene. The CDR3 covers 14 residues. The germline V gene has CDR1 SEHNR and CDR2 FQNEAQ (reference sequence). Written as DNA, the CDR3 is TGTGCCAGCAGCTCCGGACAGGGCCTAGAGGGCTACACCTTC. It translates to CASSSGQGLEGYTF.